The rows below give T cell receptor beta chains drawn from one sample of a study of T cell responses to AZD1222 COVID-19 vaccine. The method was immunoSEQ multiplex PCR; TCRdb's version includes in-frame clones alone and lacks a portion of them. Of 150,000 to 200,000 clones in the sample, about 92% were seen once. The source material was peripheral blood, sampled on day 0 of AZD1222 vaccination. These receptors originate from an adult in good health. CDR3s include the opening cysteine and the closing phenylalanine or tryptophan. The D gene is left open where the match is weak. The size of a clone is reported for some rows only, either as once, few or many, or as a class for expanded clones.

CDR3aa | CDR3nt | j_gene | v_gene | d_gene | abundance
CASSIEDFSNQPQHF | TGTGCCAGTAGTATCGAAGATTTCAGCAATCAGCCCCAGCATTTT | TRBJ1-5 | TRBV19 | . | .
CASSQVTGTQYF | TGCGCCAGCAGCCAAGTTACGGGCACGCAGTATTTT | TRBJ2-3 | TRBV4-1 | . | .
CASSDGLAATYNEQFF | TGTGCCAGCAGTGACGGACTAGCGGCCACCTACAATGAGCAGTTCTTC | TRBJ2-1 | TRBV5-4 | TRBD2 | .
CASSLAPGANYGYTF | TGTGCCAGCAGCTTAGCCCCCGGAGCTAACTATGGCTACACCTTC | TRBJ1-2 | TRBV11-2 | . | .
CSASRLYGYTF | TGCAGTGCTAGTAGGCTCTATGGCTACACCTTC | TRBJ1-2 | TRBV20-1 | . | once
CASSLDQGAFF | TGTGCCAGCAGCTTAGACCAAGGGGCTTTCTTT | TRBJ1-1 | TRBV7-9 | . | .
CASSISVSNQPQHF | TGTGCCAGTAGTATAAGCGTCAGCAATCAGCCCCAGCATTTT | TRBJ1-5 | TRBV19 | . | .
CASSFAGGYNEQFF | TGTGCCAGCAGCTTCGCTGGGGGTTACAATGAGCAGTTCTTC | TRBJ2-1 | TRBV7-9 | . | .
CASSIVIMTGPSNQPQHF | TGTGCCAGTAGTATTGTAATAATGACAGGGCCGTCCAATCAGCCCCAGCATTTT | TRBJ1-5 | TRBV19 | TRBD1 | .
CASRGGANEKLFF | TGCGCCAGCAGAGGGGGGGCCAATGAAAAACTGTTTTTT | TRBJ1-4 | TRBV10-2 | . | once
CASSNGAEGDTSSYNEQFF | TGTGCCAGTAGTAACGGCGCGGAGGGGGATACGAGCTCCTACAATGAGCAGTTCTTC | TRBJ2-1 | TRBV19 | . | .
CASSLTGGRNTEAFF | TGTGCCAGCAGCTTGACAGGGGGAAGAAACACTGAAGCTTTCTTT | TRBJ1-1 | TRBV5-5 | TRBD1 | once
CASSRPNRRRDHEQYF | TGTGCCAGCAGCAGGCCCAACAGGCGCAGGGACCACGAGCAGTACTTC | TRBJ2-7 | TRBV5-4 | . | .
CASSPQGVNTEAFF | TGTGCCAGCTCACCACAGGGGGTGAACACTGAAGCTTTCTTT | TRBJ1-1 | TRBV18 | . | .
CASSHLAGSNSGANVLTF | TGTGCCAGCAGCCACCTAGCGGGTTCCAACTCTGGGGCCAACGTCCTGACTTTC | TRBJ2-6 | TRBV3-1/TRBV3-2 | TRBD2 | .
CASIGRGASPWDNEQFF | TGTGCCAGCATCGGACGGGGGGCATCTCCCTGGGACAATGAGCAGTTCTTC | TRBJ2-1 | TRBV7-9 | . | once
CASSMTSGGRETQYF | TGTGCCAGTAGTATGACTAGCGGGGGCCGGGAGACCCAGTACTTC | TRBJ2-5 | TRBV19 | TRBD2 | .
CASAKDPSNQPQHF | TGTGCCTCGGCAAAGGATCCTAGTAATCAGCCCCAGCATTTT | TRBJ1-5 | TRBV10-3 | . | once
CATSGRSYGYTF | TGTGCCACCAGCGGCAGGTCCTATGGCTACACCTTC | TRBJ1-2 | TRBV15 | . | .
CAIRAGGRSPLHF | TGTGCCATACGGGCCGGCGGTCGTTCACCCCTCCACTTT | TRBJ1-6 | TRBV12-5 | . | .
CASSLTGTGTEAFF | TGTGCCAGCAGCTTAACAGGGACTGGGACTGAAGCTTTCTTT | TRBJ1-1 | TRBV7-9 | . | .
CASSLAGANLLRGNTIYF | TGCGCCAGCAGCTTGGCAGGGGCGAATCTCCTGAGGGGAAACACCATATATTTT | TRBJ1-3 | TRBV5-1 | . | .
CATSLGGYQPQHF | TGTGCCACCAGCCTCGGGGGTTATCAGCCCCAGCATTTT | TRBJ1-5 | TRBV15 | . | .
CASSLVGGNEQYF | TGTGCCAGCAGCCTCGTTGGGGGTAACGAGCAGTACTTC | TRBJ2-7 | TRBV3-1/TRBV3-2 | . | .
CASTRTPLTEAFF | TGTGCCAGCACCCGGACGCCCCTGACTGAAGCTTTCTTT | TRBJ1-1 | TRBV6-5 | . | .
CSVEMIGTEAFF | TGCAGCGTTGAAATGATAGGGACTGAAGCTTTCTTT | TRBJ1-1 | TRBV29-1 | . | .
CASSLLDGETQYF | TGTGCCAGCAGCCTTTTAGATGGGGAGACCCAGTACTTC | TRBJ2-5 | TRBV5-4 | . | .
CASSLDRSSQYF | TGCGCCAGCAGCTTGGACAGGTCCTCGCAGTACTTC | TRBJ2-7 | TRBV5-1 | . | .
CASTPELAGGHEQFF | TGTGCCAGCACCCCGGAACTAGCGGGAGGTCATGAGCAGTTCTTC | TRBJ2-1 | TRBV7-9 | TRBD2 | .
CASSLVPGAGELFF | TGTGCCAGCAGCTTAGTGCCTGGGGCCGGGGAGCTGTTTTTT | TRBJ2-2 | TRBV7-2 | . | .
CASSSIPGLIVTGELFF | TGTGCCAGCAGTTCAATACCGGGACTCATTGTTACCGGGGAGCTGTTTTTT | TRBJ2-2 | TRBV27 | . | .
CATSGVYSNQPQHF | TGTGCCACCAGTGGCGTTTATAGCAATCAGCCCCAGCATTTT | TRBJ1-5 | TRBV24-1 | . | .
CASSSPGQLLNTEAFF | TGTGCCAGCAGTTCACCGGGACAGCTACTGAACACTGAAGCTTTCTTT | TRBJ1-1 | TRBV28 | TRBD1 | .
CASRGGGQSANYGYTF | TGTGCCAGCAGAGGTGGGGGACAGAGTGCGAACTATGGCTACACCTTC | TRBJ1-2 | TRBV27 | TRBD1 | .
CASSSSGQVYNQPQHF | TGCGCCAGCAGCTCCTCGGGACAGGTTTACAATCAGCCCCAGCATTTT | TRBJ1-5 | TRBV5-1 | TRBD1 | .
CASSPQERDLYTEAFF | TGTGCCAGCTCACCACAGGAAAGGGATCTCTACACTGAAGCTTTCTTT | TRBJ1-1 | TRBV18 | . | .
CASSPPITGLTNYGYTF | TGTGCCAGCAGCCCCCCAATAACAGGGCTAACTAACTATGGCTACACCTTC | TRBJ1-2 | TRBV11-2 | . | .
CASTQPGTGKNYGYTF | TGCGCCAGCACCCAACCCGGGACAGGAAAAAATTATGGCTACACCTTC | TRBJ1-2 | TRBV5-1 | TRBD1 | .
CASSFGSGYGYTF | TGTGCCAGCAGCTTCGGCAGCGGCTATGGCTACACCTTC | TRBJ1-2 | TRBV7-9 | . | once
CASSLTSRGYTF | TGTGCCAGCAGCTTGACATCCCGAGGCTACACCTTC | TRBJ1-2 | TRBV5-6 | . | .
CASTPPTGGTEAFF | TGCGCCAGCACCCCCCCGACAGGGGGCACTGAAGCTTTCTTT | TRBJ1-1 | TRBV10-2 | TRBD1 | .
CASSLLPGQGNTEAFF | TGTGCCAGCAGTTTATTACCGGGACAGGGGAACACTGAAGCTTTCTTT | TRBJ1-1 | TRBV27 | TRBD1 | .
CASSPDLKYNEQFF | TGTGCCAGCAGCCCTGATCTCAAATACAATGAGCAGTTCTTC | TRBJ2-1 | TRBV7-9 | . | .
CASSDIRREQFF | TGTGCCAGCAGTGATATTCGCCGTGAGCAGTTCTTC | TRBJ2-1 | TRBV25-1 | . | .
CASSYSTGLPYEQYF | TGTGCCAGCAGTTACTCGACGGGGCTACCCTACGAGCAGTACTTC | TRBJ2-7 | TRBV6-5 | . | .
CAWSPGLAGGEETQYF | TGTGCCTGGAGTCCTGGACTAGCGGGAGGTGAGGAGACCCAGTACTTC | TRBJ2-5 | TRBV30 | TRBD2 | .
CASSLGLGQANSPLHF | TGTGCCAGCAGCTTAGGCTTAGGACAGGCTAATTCACCCCTCCACTTT | TRBJ1-6 | TRBV11-2 | TRBD1 | .
CASRLAGGYEQYF | TGTGCCAGCCGCCTAGCGGGGGGATACGAGCAGTACTTC | TRBJ2-7 | TRBV7-8 | TRBD2 | .
CASSFLRNTGELFF | TGTGCCAGCAGCTTTTTGAGGAACACCGGGGAGCTGTTTTTT | TRBJ2-2 | TRBV7-2 | . | .
CASSYSQGHAYEQYF | TGTGCCAGCAGTTATTCACAGGGCCACGCATACGAGCAGTACTTC | TRBJ2-7 | TRBV6-5 | . | .
CASSFFGTGGFTEAFF | TGTGCCAGCAGCTTTTTCGGGACAGGGGGATTCACTGAAGCTTTCTTT | TRBJ1-1 | TRBV5-6 | TRBD1 | few
CASSLWTGLRETQYF | TGTGCCAGCAGCTTATGGACAGGGCTTCGGGAGACCCAGTACTTC | TRBJ2-5 | TRBV11-1 | TRBD1 | .
CASSQMGQGREKLFF | TGTGCCAGCAGCCAAATGGGACAGGGTAGGGAAAAACTGTTTTTT | TRBJ1-4 | TRBV14 | TRBD1 | .
CASSYGGTDLFRGYTF | TGTGCCAGCAGTTACGGGGGGACAGACCTATTCCGCGGCTACACCTTC | TRBJ1-2 | TRBV6-5 | TRBD1 | once
CASSHAGNPPTDTQYF | TGTGCCAGCTCACATGCGGGGAATCCCCCGACAGATACGCAGTATTTT | TRBJ2-3 | TRBV18 | . | .
CASSLVGAVPSYNSPLHF | TGTGCCAGCAGCTTAGTGGGGGCTGTACCCTCCTATAATTCACCCCTCCACTTT | TRBJ1-6 | TRBV13 | . | .
CASSPSLAGDEQYF | TGTGCCAGCTCACCAAGCCTAGCGGGAGACGAGCAGTACTTC | TRBJ2-7 | TRBV18 | TRBD2 | .